This TCR beta chain came from a study of cytomegalovirus exposure and HLA in healthy donors. The CDR3 loop spans 14 amino acids. V lost 5 bases and J lost 6; bases outside the gene matches: 7. The germline V gene has CDR1 MGHDK and CDR2 SYGVNS. This clone was seen once. Primers: 60 Vbeta forward and 13 Jbeta reverse. Clones were read by immunoSEQ multiplex PCR, and TCRdb kept only the in-frame ones, dropping some. Among more than 95,000 clones listed, about 70% were seen once. The TCR sequence derives from a young man in good health and CMV-seronegative. The sample consisted of PBMCs. The genes are TRBV25-1 and TRBJ2-1; 7 bases map to TRBD2. CDR3 residues: CASSPTGRGNEQFF. The CDR3 DNA reads as TGTGCCAGCAGTCCGACGGGGAGGGGCAATGAGCAGTTCTTC.